A selection of T cell receptor beta chains follows, all from one sample in a study of Graves' ophthalmopathy and Graves' hyperthyroidism. TCRdb recomputed calls from the multiplex PCR reads with MiXCR, one row per CDR3 protein. The sample lists a few hundred thousand distinct CDR3 sequences, 39% occurring once. Input material: peripheral blood or thyroid tissue (not recorded which). The receptors originated from an adult man with Graves' hyperthyroidism. CDR3s leave out the opening cysteine and the closing phenylalanine or tryptophan.

TRBJ1-5,TRBV2,ASSEEPGGSRQPQH
TRBJ1-1,TRBV27,ASSYTGLNTEAF
TRBJ2-5,TRBV20-1,SAHGGEETQY
TRBJ2-7,TRBV9,ASSLTGGQGAYEQY
TRBJ2-3,TRBV25-1,ASAPQARGTDTQY
TRBJ2-3,TRBV11-3,ASSHILAGTDTQY
TRBJ1-2,TRBV14,ASSQDKGWYGYT
TRBJ2-6,TRBV7-8,ASSLPRYPAGPGANVLT
TRBJ1-6,TRBV7-2,ASSPGVDSPLH
-,TRBV9,ASKRGPGSSYNEQF
TRBJ1-4,TRBV25-1,ASSGSGQGFEKLF
TRBJ1-2,TRBV7-8,ASSPNVLEGLGYT
TRBJ1-5,TRBV2,ASSLWGTPQH
TRBJ1-5,TRBV20-1,SARDWDRGKQPQH
TRBJ2-3,TRBV5-5,ASSNYEDTQY
TRBJ2-2,TRBV12-3/TRBV12-4,ASRPRNIDRELF
TRBJ1-6,TRBV2,ASRLENNSPLH
TRBJ1-3,TRBV7-3,ASSPPASASGNTIY
TRBJ2-1,TRBV14,ASSHNRGDEQF
TRBJ1-3,TRBV29-1,SVSRDSGNTIY
TRBJ1-3,TRBV5-1,ASSAGPGRTLSGNTIY
TRBJ1-2,TRBV9,ASSVARGPTGTGYGYT
TRBJ1-1,TRBV10-2,ASSESTRNREAF
TRBJ2-2,TRBV24-1,ATRGQGRNTGELF
TRBJ2-7,TRBV9,ASSVTSGRGNEQY
TRBJ2-7,TRBV20-1,SATRQGSYEQY
TRBJ1-2,TRBV10-1,ASSEGQAAT
TRBJ2-3,TRBV19,ASSIGKGVGTDTQY
TRBJ1-2,TRBV7-9,ASSLLGRDGYT
TRBJ2-3,TRBV7-2,ASSFGGNPTDTQY
TRBJ2-5,TRBV4-1,ASSQALQETQH
TRBJ1-4,TRBV2,ASRAAGGEKLF
TRBJ2-1,TRBV2,ASGRDRNNEQF
TRBJ2-5,TRBV7-2,ASSPALAGNTDTQY
TRBJ1-1,TRBV20-1,SARETPGLNTEAF
TRBJ2-2,TRBV14,ASSQDQVLVGGELF
TRBJ1-1,TRBV24-1,ATSDLDSTEAF
-,TRBV10-3,ATYRGGDEQF
TRBJ1-2,TRBV15,ATRDSSFYGYT
TRBJ2-3,TRBV25-1,ASSDLGNTDTQY
TRBJ2-7,TRBV7-9,ASSQGTRGARTRYEQY
TRBJ1-1,TRBV12-3/TRBV12-4,ASSSMGYTEAF
TRBJ2-7,TRBV20-1,SARLGTSDYNEQY
TRBJ1-3,TRBV5-1,ASSRGQQASGNTIY
TRBJ1-1,TRBV19,ASRVNQFRDRDSVEAF
TRBJ2-2,TRBV9,ASSVARPSSPGELF